The rows below give T cell receptor beta chains drawn from one sample of a study of response to subunit inactivated influenza vaccine. Via MiXCR, TCRdb re-called the RT-PCR reads, giving one row per CDR3 protein. Seen here are about 480,000 distinct CDR3 sequences, over 9.5% observed once, and the top ten hold 12%. The sequenced sample was PBMCs from blood, obtained around seven weeks after vaccination. The receptors originated from a man aged 50-59 years who received an inactivated influenza vaccine. Both conserved end residues are part of each CDR3. Each record gives: clone size, J gene, D gene, V gene, CDR3 DNA, CDR3 protein. A D gene is named only where the DNA matches it firmly. The listing skips clone size in some rows; elsewhere it reads once, few, many or a size class.

-,TRBJ2-1,TRBD1,TRBV6-1,TGTGCCAGCAGTGAAACGGGACAGATAGTCAATGAGCAGTTCTTC,CASSETGQIVNEQFF
-,TRBJ2-3,TRBD2,TRBV12-3/TRBV12-4,TGTGCCAGCAGCCGACCAACGACTAGCGGCAGCACAGATACGCAGTATTTT,CASSRPTTSGSTDTQYF
-,TRBJ2-7,TRBD1,TRBV6-1,TGTGCCAGCAGCCACGACAGGGACTACGAGCAGTACTTC,CASSHDRDYEQYF
-,TRBJ2-7,-,TRBV7-6,TGTGCCAGCAGCTCCGGTGCATCAGGGGCCTACGAGCAGTACTTC,CASSSGASGAYEQYF
many,TRBJ2-2,-,TRBV7-9,TGTGCCAGCAGCTTGGCGCGGGAGAACACCGGGGAGCTGTTTTTT,CASSLARENTGELFF
few,TRBJ2-4,TRBD1,TRBV6-1,TGTGCCAGCAGGGACAGGAATTTAGCCAAAAACATTCAGTACTTC,CASRDRNLAKNIQYF
-,TRBJ2-1,-,TRBV5-1,TGCGCCAGCAGCGCCGGGACACAGTACAATGAGCAGTTCTTC,CASSAGTQYNEQFF
few,TRBJ2-1,-,TRBV24-1,TGTGCCACCAGTGGCGAACTCGGACGGGATAGAACGACCAGCTCCTACAATGAGCAGTTCTTC,CATSGELGRDRTTSSYNEQFF
few,TRBJ2-2,-,TRBV20-1,TGCAGTGCTAGTGTCTTAGGCGGGATGGCTGGCGGGGAGCTGTTTTTT,CSASVLGGMAGGELFF
-,TRBJ2-5,-,TRBV10-3,TGTGCCATCAGTGAGATGGCCGACCGAGAGACCCAGTACTTC,CAISEMADRETQYF
few,TRBJ2-1,TRBD2,TRBV7-3,TGTGCCAGCAGCTCCGGGACTAGTCACAATGAGCAGTTCTTC,CASSSGTSHNEQFF
-,TRBJ2-6,-,TRBV20-1,TGCAGTGCACCCTGGGCAGGTTCCAGCTCTGGGGCCAACGTCCTGACTTTC,CSAPWAGSSSGANVLTF
many,TRBJ1-2,-,TRBV6-5,TGTGCCAGCAGTTACGCTCGGGGGGCTGCCTATGGCTACACCTTC,CASSYARGAAYGYTF
few,TRBJ2-7,TRBD1,TRBV4-1,TGCGCCAGCAGCCAAGACGCGACAGGGACCTACGAGCAGTACTTC,CASSQDATGTYEQYF
few,TRBJ1-1,-,TRBV4-2,TGTGCCAGCAGCCTTGAACAGGGAGGAGGCACTGAAGCTTTCTTT,CASSLEQGGGTEAFF